The T cell receptor (beta chain) under discussion was sequenced for a study of T cells in Graves' hyperthyroidism and ophthalmopathy. There were TCR beta CDR3 regions amplified from RNA transcripts. RT-PCR in the first round (using the HTBI primer set) targeted the TCR CDR3. A single record per CDR3 protein comes from TCRdb applying MiXCR to the multiplex PCR reads. The data contain fewer than 650,000 distinct CDR3 sequences, 35% to 50% of them singletons. At least ten counts were recorded for this clonotype. Trimming cost V 3 bases and J 6 bases, with 21 bases left between them. In germline, CDR1 is MGHRA, CDR2 YSYEKL. This CDR3 contains 18 residues.

Sequencing was performed on peripheral blood or thyroid tissue (not recorded which). This rearrangement joins TRBV4-1 to TRBJ1-6, with D possibly TRBD1 on 6 matching bases. The receptor was derived from an adult woman with Graves' disease, either hyperthyroidism or ophthalmopathy (not recorded which). The CDR3 DNA follows: TGCGCCAGCAGCCAGGGCGGGGCAGGGGCCCTAGGTAATTCACCCCTCCACTTT. Translation: CASSQGGAGALGNSPLHF.